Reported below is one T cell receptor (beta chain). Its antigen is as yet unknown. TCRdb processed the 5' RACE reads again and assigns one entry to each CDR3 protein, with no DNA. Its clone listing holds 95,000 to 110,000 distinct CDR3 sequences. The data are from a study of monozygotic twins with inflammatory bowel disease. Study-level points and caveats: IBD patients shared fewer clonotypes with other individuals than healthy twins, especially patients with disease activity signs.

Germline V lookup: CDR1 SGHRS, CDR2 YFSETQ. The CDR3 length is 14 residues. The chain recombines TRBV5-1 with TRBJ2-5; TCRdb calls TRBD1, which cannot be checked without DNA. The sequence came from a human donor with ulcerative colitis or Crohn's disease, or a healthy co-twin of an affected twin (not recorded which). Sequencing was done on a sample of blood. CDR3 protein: CASSSGQGTETQYF.